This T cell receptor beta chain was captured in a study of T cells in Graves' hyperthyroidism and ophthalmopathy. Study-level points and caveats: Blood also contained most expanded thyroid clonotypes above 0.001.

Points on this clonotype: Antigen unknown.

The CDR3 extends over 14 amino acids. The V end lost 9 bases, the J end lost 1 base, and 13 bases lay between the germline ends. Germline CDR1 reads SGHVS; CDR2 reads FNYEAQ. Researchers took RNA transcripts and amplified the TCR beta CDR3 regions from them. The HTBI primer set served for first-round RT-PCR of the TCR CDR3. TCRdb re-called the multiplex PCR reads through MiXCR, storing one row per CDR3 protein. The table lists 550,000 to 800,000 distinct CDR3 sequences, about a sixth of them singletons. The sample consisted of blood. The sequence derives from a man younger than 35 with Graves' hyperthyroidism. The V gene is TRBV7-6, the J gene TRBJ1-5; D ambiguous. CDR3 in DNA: TGTGCCAGGCCTAGGGTCCCGAGCAATCAGCCCCAGCATTTT. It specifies CARPRVPSNQPQHF.